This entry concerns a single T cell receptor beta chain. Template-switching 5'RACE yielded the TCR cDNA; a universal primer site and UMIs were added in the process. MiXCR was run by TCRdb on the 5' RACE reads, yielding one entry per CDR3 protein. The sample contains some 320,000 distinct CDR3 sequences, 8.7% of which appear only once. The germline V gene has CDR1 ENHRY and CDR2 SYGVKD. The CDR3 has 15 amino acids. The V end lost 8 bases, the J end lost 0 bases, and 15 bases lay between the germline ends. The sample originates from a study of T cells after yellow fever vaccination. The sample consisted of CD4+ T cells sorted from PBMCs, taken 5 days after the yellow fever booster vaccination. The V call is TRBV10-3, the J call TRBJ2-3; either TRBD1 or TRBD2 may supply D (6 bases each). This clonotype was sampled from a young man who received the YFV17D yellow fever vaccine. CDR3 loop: CAIGPWGASTDTQYF. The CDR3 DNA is TGTGCCATCGGTCCGTGGGGGGCTAGCACAGATACGCAGTATTTT.